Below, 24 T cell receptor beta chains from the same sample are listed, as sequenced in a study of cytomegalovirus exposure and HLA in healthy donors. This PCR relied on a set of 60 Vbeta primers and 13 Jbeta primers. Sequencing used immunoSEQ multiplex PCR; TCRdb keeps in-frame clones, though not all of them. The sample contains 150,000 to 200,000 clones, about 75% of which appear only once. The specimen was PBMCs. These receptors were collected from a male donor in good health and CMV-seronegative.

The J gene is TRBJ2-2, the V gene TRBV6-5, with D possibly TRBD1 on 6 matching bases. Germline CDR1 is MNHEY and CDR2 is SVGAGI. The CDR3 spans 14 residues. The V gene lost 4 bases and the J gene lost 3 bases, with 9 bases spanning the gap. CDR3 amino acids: CASSCYRDTGELFF. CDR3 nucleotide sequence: TGTGCCAGCAGTTGCTACAGGGACACCGGGGAGCTGTTTTTT.

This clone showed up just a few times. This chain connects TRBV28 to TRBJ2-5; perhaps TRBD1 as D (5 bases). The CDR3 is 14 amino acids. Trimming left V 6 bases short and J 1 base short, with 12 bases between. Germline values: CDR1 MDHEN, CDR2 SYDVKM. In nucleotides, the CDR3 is TGTGCCAGCAGCCGAATGACAGTCCAAGAGACCCAGTACTTC. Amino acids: CASSRMTVQETQYF.

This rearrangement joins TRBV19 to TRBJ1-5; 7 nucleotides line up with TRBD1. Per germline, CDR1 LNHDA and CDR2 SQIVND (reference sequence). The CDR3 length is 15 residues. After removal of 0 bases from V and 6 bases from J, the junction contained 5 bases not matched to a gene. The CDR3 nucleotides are TGTGCCAGTAGTATAGAGTCAGGGGGAGTTCAGCCCCAGCATTTT. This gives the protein CASSIESGGVQPQHF.

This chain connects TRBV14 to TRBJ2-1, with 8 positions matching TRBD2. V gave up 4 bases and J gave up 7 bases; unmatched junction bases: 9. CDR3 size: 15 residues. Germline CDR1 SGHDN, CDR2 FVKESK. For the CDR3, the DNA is TGTGCCAGCAGCCCGACCTGGACTAGCCCTAATGAGCAGTTCTTC. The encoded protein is CASSPTWTSPNEQFF.

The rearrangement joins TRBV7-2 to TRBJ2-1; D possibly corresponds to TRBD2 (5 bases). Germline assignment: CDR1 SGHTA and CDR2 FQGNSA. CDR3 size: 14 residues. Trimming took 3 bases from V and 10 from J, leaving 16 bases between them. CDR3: CASSFLMTSSEQFF. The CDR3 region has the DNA TGTGCCAGCAGCTTTCTGATGACTTCTAGCGAGCAGTTCTTC.

The CDR3 sequence is CASSQYRGNYGYTF. The CDR3 coding sequence is TGTGCCAGCAGTCAGTACAGGGGGAACTATGGCTACACCTTC. This rearrangement joins TRBV27 to TRBJ1-2; 8 nucleotides align to TRBD1. CDR3 length: 14 residues. V lost 5 bases and J lost 2; bases outside the gene matches: 4. Germline V gives CDR1 MNHEY, CDR2 SMNVEV (reference sequence).

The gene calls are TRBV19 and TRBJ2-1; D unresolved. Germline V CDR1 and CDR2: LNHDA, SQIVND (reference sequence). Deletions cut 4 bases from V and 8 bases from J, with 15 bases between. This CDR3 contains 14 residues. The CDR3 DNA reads TGTGCCAGTAGTAACCCCCCCAGTCCCGATGAGCAGTTCTTC. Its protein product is CASSNPPSPDEQFF.

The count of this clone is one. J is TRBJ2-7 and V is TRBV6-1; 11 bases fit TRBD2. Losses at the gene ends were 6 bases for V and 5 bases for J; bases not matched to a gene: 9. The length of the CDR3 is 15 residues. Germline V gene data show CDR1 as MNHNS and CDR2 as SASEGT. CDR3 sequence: CASSGYSGGANEQYF. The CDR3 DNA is TGTGCCAGCAGCGGGTATAGCGGGGGGGCCAACGAGCAGTACTTC.

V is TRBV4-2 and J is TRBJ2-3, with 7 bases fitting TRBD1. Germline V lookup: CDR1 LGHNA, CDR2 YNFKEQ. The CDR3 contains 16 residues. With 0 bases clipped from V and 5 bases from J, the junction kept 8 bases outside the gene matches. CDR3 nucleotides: TGTGCCAGCAGCCAAGATGGTGACAGGGCCATAGATACGCAGTATTTT. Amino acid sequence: CASSQDGDRAIDTQYF.

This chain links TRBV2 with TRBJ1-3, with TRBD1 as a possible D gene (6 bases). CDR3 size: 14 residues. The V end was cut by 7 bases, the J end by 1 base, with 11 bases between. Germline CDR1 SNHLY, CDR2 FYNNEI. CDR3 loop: CASNRADSGNTIYF. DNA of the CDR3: TGTGCCAGCAACAGGGCCGATTCTGGAAACACCATATATTTT.

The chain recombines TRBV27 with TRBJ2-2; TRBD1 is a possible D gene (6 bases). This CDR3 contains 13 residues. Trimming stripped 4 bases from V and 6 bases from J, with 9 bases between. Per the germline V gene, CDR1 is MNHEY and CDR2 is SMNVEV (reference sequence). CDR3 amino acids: CASSYRVSGELFF. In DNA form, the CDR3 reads TGTGCCAGCAGTTACAGGGTTTCCGGGGAGCTGTTTTTT.

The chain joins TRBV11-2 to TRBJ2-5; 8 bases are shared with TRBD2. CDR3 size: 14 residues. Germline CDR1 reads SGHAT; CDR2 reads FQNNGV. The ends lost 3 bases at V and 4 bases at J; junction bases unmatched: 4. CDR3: CASSFAAGVETQYF. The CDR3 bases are TGTGCCAGCAGCTTTGCAGCGGGGGTAGAGACCCAGTACTTC.

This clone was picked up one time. The CDR3 here is CASDPSGGAHEQFF. Written as DNA, the CDR3 is TGTGCCAGTGATCCCTCCGGGGGGGCCCATGAGCAGTTCTTC. The chain carries TRBV19 and TRBJ2-1; the match to TRBD2 covers 8 bases. Germline CDR1 reads LNHDA; CDR2 reads SQIVND (reference sequence). Trimming cost V 8 bases and J 8 bases; bases outside gene matches: 11. The CDR3 is 14 amino acids.

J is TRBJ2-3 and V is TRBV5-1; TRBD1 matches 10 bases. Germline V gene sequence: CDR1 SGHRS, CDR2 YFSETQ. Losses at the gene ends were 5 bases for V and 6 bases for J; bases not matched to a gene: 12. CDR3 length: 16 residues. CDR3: CASRSLFGTGDDTQYF. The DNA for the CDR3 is TGCGCCAGCAGGTCTCTCTTCGGGACAGGGGATGATACGCAGTATTTT.

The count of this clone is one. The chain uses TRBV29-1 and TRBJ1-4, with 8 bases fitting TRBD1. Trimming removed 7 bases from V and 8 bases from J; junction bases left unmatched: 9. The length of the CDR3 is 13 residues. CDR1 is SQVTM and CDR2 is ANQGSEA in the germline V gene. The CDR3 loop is CSATDRGGEKLFF. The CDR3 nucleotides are TGCAGCGCTACAGACAGGGGTGGCGAAAAACTGTTTTTT. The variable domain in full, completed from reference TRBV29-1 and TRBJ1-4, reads SAVISQKPSRDICQRGTSLTIQCQVDSQVTMMFWYRQQPGQSLTLIATANQGSEATYESGFVIDKFPISRPNLTFSTLTVSNMSPEDSSIYLCSATDRGGEKLFFGSGTQLSVL.

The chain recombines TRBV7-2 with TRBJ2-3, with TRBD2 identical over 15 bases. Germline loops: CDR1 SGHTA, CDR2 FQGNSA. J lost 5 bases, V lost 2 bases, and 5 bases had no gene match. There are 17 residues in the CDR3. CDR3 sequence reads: CASSLPGTSGRQDTQYF. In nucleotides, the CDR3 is TGTGCCAGCAGCTTACCCGGGACTAGCGGGAGGCAAGATACGCAGTATTTT.

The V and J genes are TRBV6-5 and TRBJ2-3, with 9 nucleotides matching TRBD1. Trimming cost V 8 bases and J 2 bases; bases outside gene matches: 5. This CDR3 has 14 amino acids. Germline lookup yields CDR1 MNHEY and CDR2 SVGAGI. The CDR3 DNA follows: TGTGCCAGCCGTGGACAGGGGAACACAGATACGCAGTATTTT. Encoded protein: CASRGQGNTDTQYF.

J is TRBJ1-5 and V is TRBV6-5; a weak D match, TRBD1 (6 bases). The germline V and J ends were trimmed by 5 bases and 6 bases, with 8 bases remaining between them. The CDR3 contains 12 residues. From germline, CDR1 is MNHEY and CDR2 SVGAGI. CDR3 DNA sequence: TGTGCCAGCAGTACGACAGGTCAGCCCCAGCATTTT. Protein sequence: CASSTTGQPQHF.

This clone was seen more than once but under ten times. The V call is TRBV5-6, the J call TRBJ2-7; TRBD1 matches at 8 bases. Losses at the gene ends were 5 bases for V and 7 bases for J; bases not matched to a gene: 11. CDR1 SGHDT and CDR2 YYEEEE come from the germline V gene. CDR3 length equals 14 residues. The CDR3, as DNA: TGTGCCAGCAGGGCCGGGACAGGTGTGAAAGAGCAGTACTTC. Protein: CASRAGTGVKEQYF.

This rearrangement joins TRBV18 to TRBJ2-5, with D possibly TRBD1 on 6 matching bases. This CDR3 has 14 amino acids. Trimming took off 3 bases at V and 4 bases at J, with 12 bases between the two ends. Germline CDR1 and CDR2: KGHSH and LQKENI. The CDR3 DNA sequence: TGTGCCAGCTCACCTGGCCAGGGGCCAGAGACCCAGTACTTC. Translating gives CASSPGQGPETQYF.

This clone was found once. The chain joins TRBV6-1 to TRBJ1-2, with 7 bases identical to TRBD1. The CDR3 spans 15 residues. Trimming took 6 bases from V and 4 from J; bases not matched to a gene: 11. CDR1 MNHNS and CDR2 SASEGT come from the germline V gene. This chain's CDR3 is CASRLNIDRAYGYTF. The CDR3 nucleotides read TGTGCCAGCAGGTTGAATATTGACAGGGCCTATGGCTACACCTTC.

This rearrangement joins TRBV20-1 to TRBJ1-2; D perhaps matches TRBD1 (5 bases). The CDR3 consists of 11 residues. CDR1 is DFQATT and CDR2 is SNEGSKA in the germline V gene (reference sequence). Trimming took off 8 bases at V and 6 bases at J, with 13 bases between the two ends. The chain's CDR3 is CSLPTGDGYTF. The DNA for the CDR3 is TGCAGTTTACCGACGGGGGATGGCTACACCTTC.

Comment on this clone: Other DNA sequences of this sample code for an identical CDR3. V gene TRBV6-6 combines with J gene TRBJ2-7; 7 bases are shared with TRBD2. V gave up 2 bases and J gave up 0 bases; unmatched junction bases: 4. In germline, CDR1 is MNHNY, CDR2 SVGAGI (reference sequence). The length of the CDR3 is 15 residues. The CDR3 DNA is TGTGCCAGCAGTTACAGCGGGGAGAGCTCCTACGAGCAGTACTTC. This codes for CASSYSGESSYEQYF.

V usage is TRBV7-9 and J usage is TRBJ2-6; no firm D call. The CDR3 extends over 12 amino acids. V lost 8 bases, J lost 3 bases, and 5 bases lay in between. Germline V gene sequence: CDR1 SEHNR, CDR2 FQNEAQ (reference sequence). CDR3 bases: TGTGCCAGCGCAGTTGGGGCCAACGTCCTGACTTTC. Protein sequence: CASAVGANVLTF.